This passage covers 32 T cell receptor beta chains from one sample sequenced in a study of shared clonotypes between healthy human individuals. Only CD45RO-negative cells positively selected for CCR7 counted as naive CD8 cells, so terminally differentiated effector memory CD45RA+ cells were excluded. Assay: immunoSEQ multiplex PCR; the TCRdb copy retains only in-frame clones and omits some. The sample comprises roughly 2,000,000 clones, about 95% of which are singletons, and 1.2% rests with the top ten. Sequencing input: naive CD8+ T cells sorted from blood. Receptors originate from a man younger than 35 in good health.

V gene TRBV7-3 combines with J gene TRBJ1-6; D call uncertain. The CDR3 has 18 residues. The germline V gene encodes CDR1 SGHTA and CDR2 FQGTGA. V lost 3 bases, J lost 9 bases, and 24 bases lay in between. DNA of the CDR3: TGTGCCAGCAGCTTCGGTATTAAGGTACTACCATTAGGTTCACCCCTCCACTTT. Its protein product is CASSFGIKVLPLGSPLHF.

The rearrangement uses TRBV11-2 and TRBJ1-1; D gene ambiguous. The V end was cut by 2 bases, the J end by 5 bases, with 6 bases between. The CDR3 loop spans 12 amino acids. Germline CDR1 reads SGHAT; CDR2 reads FQNNGV. The CDR3 nucleotides read TGTGCCAGCAGCTTAATTAAGACTGAAGCTTTCTTT. This gives the protein CASSLIKTEAFF.

The chain recombines TRBV6-5 with TRBJ2-7; TRBD2 matches 9 bases. There are 15 residues in the CDR3. The junction had 8 bases not matched to a gene; V was cut back by 2 bases and J by 6 bases. Germline V gives CDR1 MNHEY, CDR2 SVGAGI. This CDR3 is CASSYMAGGPGEQYF. The CDR3, as DNA: TGTGCCAGCAGTTACATGGCGGGAGGGCCGGGCGAGCAGTACTTC.

Points on this clone: The same CDR3 can be traced to other DNA sequences in this sample. This chain connects TRBV6-5 to TRBJ2-1; 7 nucleotides align to TRBD1. The ends lost 0 bases at V and 6 bases at J; junction bases unmatched: 2. Germline CDR1 reads MNHEY; CDR2 reads SVGAGI. CDR3 length: 14 amino acids. CDR3: CASSYSSGGNEQFF. The CDR3 bases are TGTGCCAGCAGTTACTCGTCAGGGGGCAATGAGCAGTTCTTC.

This clone was detected once. The CDR3 DNA follows: TGTGCCAGCAGCCCGAACAAGGCCCGTGGCTACACCTTC. Its translation: CASSPNKARGYTF. This chain joins TRBV5-4 and TRBJ1-2; D gene ambiguous. Trimming took off 4 bases at V and 7 bases at J, with 14 bases between the two ends. Germline CDR1 and CDR2: SGHNT and YYREEE (reference sequence). The CDR3 contains 13 residues.

This sequence joins TRBV6-1 and TRBJ2-3, with a tentative D call TRBD1 (5 bases). Germline lookup yields CDR1 MNHNS and CDR2 SASEGT. With 1 base removed from V and 5 bases from J, the gap between germline ends came to 13 bases. The CDR3 runs to 15 residues. CDR3 nucleotides: TGTGCCAGCAGTGAAGGCGAGCCCCAGGGAGATACGCAGTATTTT. This translates into CASSEGEPQGDTQYF.

As concerns this clone: The same CDR3 can be traced to other DNA sequences in this sample. The chain is built from TRBV9 and TRBJ2-7; D possibly corresponds to TRBD1 (5 bases). V lost 4 bases, J lost 3 bases, and 5 bases lay in between. The CDR3 consists of 11 residues. CDR1 and CDR2 (germline): SGDLS, YYNGEE. The CDR3 sequence is CASSTGYEQYF. DNA of the CDR3: TGTGCCAGCAGCACAGGCTACGAGCAGTACTTC.

This clone was seen once. V usage is TRBV5-1 and J usage is TRBJ2-7; 7 nucleotides align to TRBD2. The V segment lost 0 bases and the J segment 5 bases; nucleotides outside the gene matches: 5. There are 14 residues in the CDR3. Germline V CDR1 and CDR2: SGHRS, YFSETQ. As DNA, the CDR3 is TGCGCCAGCAGCTTGGATCTAGCGGATAACGAGCAGTACTTC. Translated: CASSLDLADNEQYF.

This rearrangement joins TRBV4-1 to TRBJ1-5; TRBD1 is a possible D gene (6 bases). The ends were cut back, 4 bases at V and 2 bases at J, with 9 bases in the middle. The CDR3 contains 14 residues. Germline-derived CDR1 and CDR2 are MGHRA and YSYEKL. CDR3 sequence: CASSLTGRNQPQHF. The DNA for the CDR3 is TGCGCCAGCAGCCTGACAGGTCGCAATCAGCCCCAGCATTTT.

This chain links TRBV2 with TRBJ2-7; TRBD1 agrees at 7 bases. The CDR3 totals 15 residues. Germline CDR1 is SNHLY and CDR2 is FYNNEI. The ends lost 5 bases at V and 1 base at J; junction bases unmatched: 8. The CDR3 sequence: CASSYDRDLSYEQYF. The DNA for the CDR3 is TGTGCCAGCAGTTATGACAGGGATCTTTCCTACGAGCAGTACTTC.

This chain joins TRBV18 and TRBJ2-7, with 8 bases identical to TRBD1. J gave up 11 bases and V 3 bases, and 12 bases lay outside the gene matches. Germline V gene lookup returns CDR1 KGHSH and CDR2 LQKENI. This CDR3 comprises 14 residues. CDR3 amino acids: CASSPPGQDSLKYF. DNA for the CDR3: TGTGCCAGCTCACCCCCGGGACAGGACAGCCTGAAGTACTTC.

The CDR3 region has the DNA TGTGCCAGCAGCCCCCGGACCCCATCTGGGGCCAACGTCCTGACTTTC. Encoded protein: CASSPRTPSGANVLTF. The chain carries TRBV7-9 and TRBJ2-6; D call uncertain. The V gene lost 5 bases and the J gene lost 1 base, with 12 bases spanning the gap. Germline V gene sequence: CDR1 SEHNR, CDR2 FQNEAQ (reference sequence). The CDR3 sequence is 16 residues long.

This chain joins TRBV7-8 and TRBJ2-1; D unclear. The CDR3 covers 14 residues. The V end was cut by 1 base, the J end by 6 bases, with 10 bases between. Looked up from germline, CDR1 is SGHVS and CDR2 is FQNEAQ. The CDR3 is CASSLDPYANEQFF. In DNA form, the CDR3 reads TGTGCCAGCAGCTTAGATCCCTATGCCAATGAGCAGTTCTTC. Full variable domain (remainder filled in from reference TRBV7-8 and TRBJ2-1): GAGVSQSPRYKVAKRGQDVALRCDPISGHVSLFWYQQALGQGPEFLTYFQNEAQLDKSGLPSDRFFAERPEGSVSTLKIQRTQQEDSAVYLCASSLDPYANEQFFGPGTRLTVL.

DNA of the CDR3: TGTGCCAGCAGCTTGGGGACTAGCGGGAGAGGGCCCTACGAGCAGTACTTC. The encoded protein is CASSLGTSGRGPYEQYF. The V gene is TRBV7-6, the J gene TRBJ2-7; 14 nucleotides match TRBD2. Germline V gives CDR1 SGHVS, CDR2 FNYEAQ. This CDR3 region has 17 residues. V dropped 3 bases and J dropped 2; count of bases not matched to a gene: 6.

The CDR3 coding sequence is TGTGCCAGCAGCTTAGGTCTAGCGGGAATGGATACGCAGTATTTT. The encoded protein is CASSLGLAGMDTQYF. The V gene is TRBV7-2, the J gene TRBJ2-3; 9 bases fit TRBD2. This CDR3 spans 15 amino acids. J was trimmed by 6 bases and V by 1 base; bases with no gene match: 5. Germline CDR1 reads SGHTA; CDR2 reads FQGNSA.

The rearrangement uses TRBV7-2 and TRBJ2-7, with D unresolved. The V gene's germline CDR1 is SGHTA and CDR2 FQGNSA. The CDR3 contains 16 residues. V was shortened by 1 base and J by 3 bases, with 16 bases between the two germline ends. CDR3 region: CASSLEASGLVYEQYF. The CDR3 nucleotides are TGTGCCAGCAGCTTAGAAGCTAGTGGTCTGGTCTACGAGCAGTACTTC.

Regarding this clone: This same CDR3 is encoded by further DNA sequences in the sample. The chain combines TRBV6-5 with TRBJ1-2, with 9 positions matching TRBD1. Germline-derived CDR1 and CDR2 are MNHEY and SVGAGI. V trimming: 5 bases; J trimming: 0 bases; junction bases outside the gene matches: 4. The CDR3 consists of 15 residues. CDR3 in amino acids: CASSPGTGPNYGYTF. CDR3 in DNA: TGTGCCAGCAGTCCCGGGACAGGGCCTAACTATGGCTACACCTTC.

This chain joins TRBV27 and TRBJ2-7, with TRBD1 matching over 8 bases. This CDR3 comprises 12 residues. Germline V CDR1 and CDR2: MNHEY, SMNVEV (reference sequence). The V and J ends lost 6 bases and 4 bases, in that order; junction bases with no gene match: 2. The CDR3 DNA reads as TGTGCCAGCAGCGGACAGGGTTACGAGCAGTACTTC. It encodes CASSGQGYEQYF.

The chain uses TRBV7-2 and TRBJ1-1, with D perhaps matching TRBD1 (5 bases). Germline lookup yields CDR1 SGHTA and CDR2 FQGNSA. The CDR3 covers 14 residues. The V and J ends lost 1 base and 4 bases respectively, with 10 bases between them. CDR3 coding DNA: TGTGCCAGCAGCTTAGGCGCGGGGGTCACTGAAGCTTTCTTT. Translation: CASSLGAGVTEAFF. Looking up the rest from reference TRBV7-2 and TRBJ1-1 gives the full variable domain: GAGVSQSPSNKVTEKGKDVELRCDPISGHTALYWYRQSLGQGLEFLIYFQGNSAPDKSGLPSDRFSAERTGGSVSTLTIQRTQQEDSAVYLCASSLGAGVTEAFFGQGTRLTVV.

This chain connects TRBV7-8 to TRBJ2-7, with D perhaps matching TRBD2 (5 bases). The CDR3 sequence is 14 residues long. Trimming left V 3 bases short and J 2 bases short, with 11 bases between. Germline V lookup: CDR1 SGHVS, CDR2 FQNEAQ. CDR3 in amino acids: CASSFEAATYEQYF. In DNA form, the CDR3 reads TGTGCCAGCAGCTTTGAAGCGGCTACCTACGAGCAGTACTTC.

In its sample, this clone was seen a few times. The sample carries other DNA sequences with the same CDR3. This chain joins TRBV19 and TRBJ1-1; D uncertain. The CDR3 consists of 13 residues. Trimming stripped 3 bases from V and 1 base from J, with 6 bases between. Germline CDR1 reads LNHDA; CDR2 reads SQIVND (reference sequence). CDR3 coding DNA: TGTGCCAGTAGTATCGGGTCGAACACTGAAGCTTTCTTT. Translated: CASSIGSNTEAFF. The full variable domain, rest sourced from reference TRBV19 and TRBJ1-1, is DGGITQSPKYLFRKEGQNVTLSCEQNLNHDAMYWYRQDPGQGLRLIYYSQIVNDFQKGDIAEGYSVSREKKESFPLTVTSAQKNPTAFYLCASSIGSNTEAFFGQGTRLTVV.

The chain has TRBV6-1 and TRBJ1-1, with a possible D match to TRBD1 (5 bases). The CDR3 runs to 15 residues. Germline assignment: CDR1 MNHNS and CDR2 SASEGT. The ends were cut back, 5 bases at V and 4 bases at J, with 17 bases in the middle. The CDR3 region is CASSQGEGWGTEAFF. The DNA of the CDR3 is TGTGCCAGCAGTCAGGGTGAGGGGTGGGGCACTGAAGCTTTCTTT.

A note on this clone: Within the sample, other DNA sequences also encode this same CDR3. This chain connects TRBV4-1 to TRBJ2-5, with TRBD1 matching 7 bases. This CDR3 region has 15 residues. Losses at the gene ends were 0 bases for V and 1 base for J; bases not matched to a gene: 2. The germline gives CDR1 MGHRA, CDR2 YSYEKL. For the CDR3, the DNA is TGCGCCAGCAGCCAAGAAAGGGGGCCCCAAGAGACCCAGTACTTC. It is translated as CASSQERGPQETQYF.

Comment on this clone: A read error may account for a junction end that differs from germline. CDR3 sequence: CASSLELATADF. The CDR3 DNA follows: TGTGCCAGCAGCTTGGAACTAGCTACCGCGGACTTC. The gene calls are TRBV5-6 and TRBJ2-5, with TRBD2 as a possible D gene (6 bases). Germline CDR1 reads SGHDT; CDR2 reads YYEEEE. This CDR3 has 12 residues.

To note about this clone: The sample holds other DNA sequences that translate to the same CDR3. This rearrangement joins TRBV11-2 to TRBJ2-1; 13 nucleotides line up with TRBD2. The CDR3 runs 15 residues. After removal of 5 bases from V and 4 bases from J, the junction contained 2 bases not matched to a gene. Germline CDR1 and CDR2: SGHAT and FQNNGV. The DNA for the CDR3 is TGTGCCAGCAGCCGGACTAGCGGGAGTTACAATGAGCAGTTCTTC. Residues: CASSRTSGSYNEQFF.

The chain recombines TRBV4-3 with TRBJ2-7, with a possible D match to TRBD2 (6 bases). Germline CDR1 and CDR2: LGHNA and YSLEER. Trimming stripped 4 bases from V and 2 bases from J, with 18 bases between. CDR3 length equals 16 residues. The CDR3 sequence: CASSPDGEWGAYEQYF. The CDR3 DNA follows: TGCGCCAGCAGCCCGGACGGGGAGTGGGGGGCCTACGAGCAGTACTTC.

The chain has TRBV23-1 and TRBJ2-1; D is undetermined. TRBV23-1 is treated as an ORF (open reading frame) with a function not yet certain. The CDR3 runs 12 residues. Trimming stripped 0 bases from V and 7 bases from J, with 4 bases between. The CDR3 DNA reads as TGCGCCAGCAGTCAATCCCGGAATGAGCAGTTCTTC. This translates into CASSQSRNEQFF.

This rearrangement joins TRBV27 to TRBJ1-4; TRBD1 might be the D (5 bases). CDR1 MNHEY and CDR2 SMNVEV come from the germline V gene (reference sequence). V lost 6 bases and J 8 bases, leaving 16 bases between the germline ends. The CDR3 extends over 14 amino acids. CDR3 sequence reads: CASSWNGAREKLFF. DNA for the CDR3: TGTGCCAGCAGCTGGAACGGGGCAAGGGAAAAACTGTTTTTT.

V usage is TRBV7-6 and J usage is TRBJ2-3, with 10 bases fitting TRBD2. The germline V gene has CDR1 SGHVS and CDR2 FNYEAQ. The CDR3 runs to 14 residues. The V segment lost 0 bases and the J segment 6 bases; nucleotides outside the gene matches: 0. The CDR3 coding sequence is TGTGCCAGCAGCTTAGCGGGACTAGCGGATACGCAGTATTTT. Protein: CASSLAGLADTQYF.

The gene calls are TRBV10-3 and TRBJ1-5; 10 nucleotides line up with TRBD1. The junction had 6 bases not matched to a gene; V was cut back by 6 bases and J by 4 bases. The CDR3 totals 15 residues. From germline, CDR1 is ENHRY and CDR2 SYGVKD. CDR3 in amino acids: CAIRVGTGENQPQHF. CDR3 DNA sequence: TGTGCCATCAGAGTGGGGACAGGGGAAAATCAGCCCCAGCATTTT.

For this clone: This CDR3 is also generated by other DNA sequences in the sample. The V gene is TRBV7-9, the J gene TRBJ2-5; D ambiguous. CDR1 is SEHNR and CDR2 is FQNEAQ in the germline V gene (reference sequence). CDR3 length: 13 residues. The V gene lost 5 bases and the J gene lost 1 base, with 8 bases spanning the gap. The DNA of the CDR3 is TGTGCCAGCAGCCCCGACGGCCAAGAGACCCAGTACTTC. Translating gives CASSPDGQETQYF.

The chain links TRBV7-5 to TRBJ1-3; TRBD1, as called in the table, went unchecked against the DNA. TRBV7-5 is a documented pseudogene. The CDR3 contains 16 residues. This CDR3 is CARSLEGQGAGNTIYF. CDR3 coding DNA: TGTGCCAGAAGCTTAGAGGGACAGGGGGCGGGAAACACCATATATTTT.